This TCR beta chain was identified in a study of blood T cells in healthy people across ages. The CDR3 has 13 residues. Germline V gene lookup returns CDR1 SGHRS and CDR2 YFSETQ. The V end lost 4 bases, the J end lost 5 bases, and 12 bases lay between the germline ends. RNA extraction gave at least 6 micrograms of total RNA per sample. It was with a sample-barcoded 5' primer and a J-beta primer mix that a second PCR of roughly 7 to 12 cycles was run. TCRdb reprocessed the 5' RACE reads with MiXCR, giving one entry per CDR3 protein. This sample carries about 970,000 distinct CDR3 sequences, roughly 47% of them seen once, and the ten largest clones take 20% to 25%.

This TCR was recovered from an older woman in good health. V and J are TRBV5-1 and TRBJ2-5; tentative D call: TRBD1 (5 bases). The sequenced material came from blood. CDR3: CASSESPGETQYF. The CDR3 bases are TGCGCCAGCAGCGAATCCCCAGGGGAGACCCAGTACTTC.